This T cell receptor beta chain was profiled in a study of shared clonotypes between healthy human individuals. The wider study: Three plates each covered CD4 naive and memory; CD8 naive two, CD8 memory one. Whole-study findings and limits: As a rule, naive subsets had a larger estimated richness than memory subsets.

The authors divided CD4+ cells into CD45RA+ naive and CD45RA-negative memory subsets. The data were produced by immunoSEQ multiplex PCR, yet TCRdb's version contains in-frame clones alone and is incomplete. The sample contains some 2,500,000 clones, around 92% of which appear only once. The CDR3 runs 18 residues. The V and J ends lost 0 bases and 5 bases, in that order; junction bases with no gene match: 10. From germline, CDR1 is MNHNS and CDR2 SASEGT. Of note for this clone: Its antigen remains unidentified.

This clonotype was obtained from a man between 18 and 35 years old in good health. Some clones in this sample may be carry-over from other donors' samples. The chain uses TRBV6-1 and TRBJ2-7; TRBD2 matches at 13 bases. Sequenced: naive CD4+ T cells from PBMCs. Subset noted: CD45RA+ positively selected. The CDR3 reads CASSEATTSGRARNEQYF. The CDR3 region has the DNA TGTGCCAGCAGTGAAGCAACAACTAGCGGGAGGGCCAGGAACGAGCAGTACTTC.